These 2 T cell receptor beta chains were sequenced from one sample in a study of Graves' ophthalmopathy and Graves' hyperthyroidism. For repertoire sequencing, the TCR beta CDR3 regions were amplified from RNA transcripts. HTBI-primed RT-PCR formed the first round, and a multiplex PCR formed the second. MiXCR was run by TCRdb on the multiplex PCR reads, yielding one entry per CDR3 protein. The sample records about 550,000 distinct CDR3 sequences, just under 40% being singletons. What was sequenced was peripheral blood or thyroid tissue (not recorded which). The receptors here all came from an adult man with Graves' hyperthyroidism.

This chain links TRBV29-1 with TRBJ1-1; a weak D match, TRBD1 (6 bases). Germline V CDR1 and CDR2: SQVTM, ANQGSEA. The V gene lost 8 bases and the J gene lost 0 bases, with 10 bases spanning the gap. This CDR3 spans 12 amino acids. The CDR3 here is CSPGQMNTEAFF. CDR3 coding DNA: TGCAGCCCCGGACAGATGAACACTGAAGCTTTCTTT.

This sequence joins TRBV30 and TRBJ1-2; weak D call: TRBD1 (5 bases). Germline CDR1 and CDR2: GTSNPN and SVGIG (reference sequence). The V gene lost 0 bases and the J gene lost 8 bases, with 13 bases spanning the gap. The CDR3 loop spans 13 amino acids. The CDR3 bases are TGTGCCTGGAGTGTACGAAAGGGGAACGGCTACACCTTC. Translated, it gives CAWSVRKGNGYTF. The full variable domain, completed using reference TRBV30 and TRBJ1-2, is SQTIHQWPATLVQPVGSPLSLECTVEGTSNPNLYWYRQAAGRGLQLLFYSVGIGQISSEVPQNLSASRPQDRQFILSSKKLLLSDSGFYLCAWSVRKGNGYTFGSGTRLTVV.